These T cell receptor beta chains were read from a single sample in a study of cytomegalovirus exposure and HLA in healthy donors. TCRdb keeps only in-frame clones here, not all; method: immunoSEQ multiplex PCR. The sample yields approximately 200,000 clones, roughly 85% seen once. Sequenced: PBMCs. The receptors originated from a woman in her 50s in good health and CMV-seronegative. Each CDR3 is given with its conserved first and last residue. Each record gives: V gene, clone size, CDR3 length, J gene, D gene, CDR3 DNA, CDR3 protein. The D gene is left open where the match is weak. The size of a clone is reported for some rows only, either as once, few or many, or as a class for expanded clones.

TRBV19,.,13,TRBJ2-1,.,TGTGCCAGTAGTGACGACAAGTACAATGAGCAGTTCTTC,CASSDDKYNEQFF
TRBV4-1,.,19,TRBJ2-5,TRBD2,TGCGCCAGCAGCCCTTTTTTAGGAGGGACTAGCGGAGGGCAAGAGACCCAGTACTTC,CASSPFLGGTSGGQETQYF
TRBV18,.,18,TRBJ2-1,TRBD2,TGTGCCAGCTCGCGGTCCGGGACTAGTACCGTCCTATACAATGAGCAGTTCTTC,CASSRSGTSTVLYNEQFF
TRBV2,.,14,TRBJ2-7,TRBD2,TGTGCCAGCAGTAACACCCCGGGAGGAAGGGAGCAGTACTTC,CASSNTPGGREQYF
TRBV28,.,15,TRBJ2-1,TRBD2,TGTGCCAGCAGTTTTCCGGGGCTAGCGGTTAATGAGCAGTTCTTC,CASSFPGLAVNEQFF
TRBV7-2,.,14,TRBJ1-2,TRBD1,TGTGCCAGCAGCTTAGTACTGCAGGGGGCGAGCTACACCTTC,CASSLVLQGASYTF
TRBV18,.,16,TRBJ2-7,TRBD1,TGTGCCAGCTCACCTCTGAGACCGGGACAGGCCAACGAGCAGTACTTC,CASSPLRPGQANEQYF
TRBV11-2,.,16,TRBJ2-4,TRBD2,TGTGCCAGCAGCTTCACTAGCGGGAGCGCCTCGAACATTCAGTACTTC,CASSFTSGSASNIQYF
TRBV4-2,once,16,TRBJ2-7,TRBD2,TGTGCCAGCAGCCAATCAGGGACTAGCGTAATCTACGAGCAGTACTTC,CASSQSGTSVIYEQYF
TRBV4-3,.,17,TRBJ2-2,.,TGCGCCAGCAGCCAAGAATGGACGCCTAGCTCGGCCGGGGAGCTGTTTTTT,CASSQEWTPSSAGELFF
TRBV28,.,13,TRBJ2-7,.,TGTGCCAGCACCGCCGGTGACTCCTACGAGCAGTACTTC,CASTAGDSYEQYF
TRBV5-1,.,15,TRBJ2-7,TRBD1,TGCGCCAGCAGCCCCGGGACAGGGGGCGAATACGAGCAGTACTTC,CASSPGTGGEYEQYF
TRBV27,.,14,TRBJ2-5,.,TGTGCCAGCAGCTCGGGACTCCGCTTGGAGACCCAGTACTTC,CASSSGLRLETQYF
TRBV29-1,.,16,TRBJ1-4,TRBD1,TGCAGCGTTGGCAGGACAGGGGGGGGGTCTAATGAAAAACTGTTTTTT,CSVGRTGGGSNEKLFF
TRBV25-1,.,15,TRBJ1-2,TRBD1,TGTGCCAGCAGTGAACCAAGAGGGGGCAACTATGGCTACACCTTC,CASSEPRGGNYGYTF
TRBV14,.,16,TRBJ2-3,TRBD1,TGTGCCAGCAGACAAACAGGGGGCGTGAGCACAGATACGCAGTATTTT,CASRQTGGVSTDTQYF
TRBV7-2,.,15,TRBJ2-3,TRBD1,TGTGCCAGCAGCTGGGGACAGGGTGGGACAGATACGCAGTATTTT,CASSWGQGGTDTQYF
TRBV6-4,.,15,TRBJ2-2,.,TGTGCCAGCAGTGTAGGTCCAGGGAACACCGGGGAGCTGTTTTTT,CASSVGPGNTGELFF
TRBV6-1,.,14,TRBJ1-2,.,TGTGCCACCATCGCAGGGATGGGGCCATATGGCTACACCTTC,CATIAGMGPYGYTF
TRBV7-9,.,18,TRBJ2-2,TRBD2,TGTGCCAGCAGCTTATTAGGAGGCGGGAGAGGTTCAACCGGGGAGCTGTTTTTT,CASSLLGGGRGSTGELFF
TRBV28,.,16,TRBJ1-3,.,TGTGCCAGCAGGGAAAGAACGGGGGTCGGTGGAAACACCATATATTTT,CASRERTGVGGNTIYF
TRBV18,.,18,TRBJ2-3,TRBD2,TGTGCCAGCTCACCTTCAAGGGGAGGACTAGTTGCCACAGATACGCAGTATTTT,CASSPSRGGLVATDTQYF
TRBV13,.,16,TRBJ2-1,TRBD2,TGTGCCAGCAGTTCCATTCTAGCGGGGTCGTACAATGAGCAGTTCTTC,CASSSILAGSYNEQFF
TRBV4-1,once,14,TRBJ1-4,.,TGCGCCAGCAGCCAAGCGGAGGGATGGGAAAAACTGTTTTTT,CASSQAEGWEKLFF
TRBV5-6,.,16,TRBJ1-2,TRBD1,TGTGCCAGCAGTCGGGCACAGGGGTCCTTCAACTATGGCTACACCTTC,CASSRAQGSFNYGYTF
TRBV7-8,few,15,TRBJ2-7,.,TGTGCCAGCAGCTTAGTAGGACTCCCGTCTGTGGAGCAGTACTTC,CASSLVGLPSVEQYF
TRBV5-4,.,17,TRBJ2-3,TRBD2,TGTGCCAGCAGCGACAACGCGGGAGGGCCTATGATAGATACGCAGTATTTT,CASSDNAGGPMIDTQYF
TRBV7-9,few,15,TRBJ1-3,.,TGTGCCAGCAGCTTACAGGTTACTCCTCGAAACACCATATATTTT,CASSLQVTPRNTIYF
TRBV7-2,.,13,TRBJ2-7,.,TGTGCCAGCAGCTTACTGCTAGCAGCCGAGCAGTACTTC,CASSLLLAAEQYF
TRBV11-2,.,14,TRBJ2-2,TRBD1,TGTGCCAGCAGCTTGACAGGGAGCACCGGGGAGCTGTTTTTT,CASSLTGSTGELFF
TRBV2,.,13,TRBJ2-1,TRBD2,TGTGCCACCCTAGCGGGAGAAGGCGGTGAGCAGTTCTTC,CATLAGEGGEQFF
TRBV2,.,15,TRBJ2-2,.,TGTGCCAGCTACCTAGGGGGGGGCACAATCGGGGAGCTGTTTTTT,CASYLGGGTIGELFF
TRBV7-9,.,17,TRBJ2-2,TRBD1,TGTGCCAGCAGCACTAATCGGGACAGGGGCGAGGCCGGGGAGCTGTTTTTT,CASSTNRDRGEAGELFF
TRBV7-2,few,14,TRBJ1-2,.,TGTGCCAGCAGCTTAGGAAGGGGGGGCTATGGCTACACCTTC,CASSLGRGGYGYTF
TRBV7-2,.,16,TRBJ2-2,TRBD2,TGTGCCAGCAGCTTCTTTCCGGGAGGTAACACCGGGGAGCTGTTTTTT,CASSFFPGGNTGELFF
TRBV11-2,.,17,TRBJ1-5,TRBD1,TGTGCCAGCAGCCAAGCGGGGACAGGGGGCGCGGATCAGCCCCAGCATTTT,CASSQAGTGGADQPQHF
TRBV11-2,few,15,TRBJ2-7,TRBD1,TGTGCCAGCAGCCCCGGGACAGGGCCCACTTCCGAGCAGTACTTC,CASSPGTGPTSEQYF
TRBV28,.,17,TRBJ2-1,TRBD2,TGTGCCAGCAGTTCCCTCTCCGGGACTAGCTCGATCTATGAGCAGTTCTTC,CASSSLSGTSSIYEQFF
TRBV28,.,14,TRBJ2-3,TRBD2,TGTGCCACGCTAGCGGCTTCAAGCACAGATACGCAGTATTTT,CATLAASSTDTQYF
TRBV5-1,.,15,TRBJ2-7,TRBD1,TGCGCCAGCAGCTTGGGTCGGGACAGGCCTACGGAGCAGTACTTC,CASSLGRDRPTEQYF
TRBV10-1,.,16,TRBJ2-7,TRBD1,TGCGCCAGCAGGGGCATAAGGGGGCTACCCTCCTACGAGCAGTACTTC,CASRGIRGLPSYEQYF
TRBV29-1,once,12,TRBJ2-5,.,TGCAGCGCCCGAGGGCTAGCGGAGACCCAGTACTTC,CSARGLAETQYF
TRBV4-1,.,15,TRBJ1-5,.,TGCGCCAGCCGCCCGAGGGACTATAGCAATCAGCCCCAGCATTTT,CASRPRDYSNQPQHF
TRBV4-3,.,17,TRBJ2-7,TRBD1,TGCGCCAGCAGCCAAGATCTTGGGGACAGGGGGGCCTACGAGCAGTACTTC,CASSQDLGDRGAYEQYF
TRBV9,.,15,TRBJ1-2,.,TGTGCCAGCAGCCCCCGGCAGGGTAAGAACTATGGCTACACCTTC,CASSPRQGKNYGYTF
TRBV5-1,.,15,TRBJ2-2,.,TGCGCCAGCAGCTTGGCTCAGGGAAACACCGGGGAGCTGTTTTTT,CASSLAQGNTGELFF
TRBV6-1,.,14,TRBJ1-1,.,TGTGCCAGCAATCCAGGGTATACGAACACTGAAGCTTTCTTT,CASNPGYTNTEAFF